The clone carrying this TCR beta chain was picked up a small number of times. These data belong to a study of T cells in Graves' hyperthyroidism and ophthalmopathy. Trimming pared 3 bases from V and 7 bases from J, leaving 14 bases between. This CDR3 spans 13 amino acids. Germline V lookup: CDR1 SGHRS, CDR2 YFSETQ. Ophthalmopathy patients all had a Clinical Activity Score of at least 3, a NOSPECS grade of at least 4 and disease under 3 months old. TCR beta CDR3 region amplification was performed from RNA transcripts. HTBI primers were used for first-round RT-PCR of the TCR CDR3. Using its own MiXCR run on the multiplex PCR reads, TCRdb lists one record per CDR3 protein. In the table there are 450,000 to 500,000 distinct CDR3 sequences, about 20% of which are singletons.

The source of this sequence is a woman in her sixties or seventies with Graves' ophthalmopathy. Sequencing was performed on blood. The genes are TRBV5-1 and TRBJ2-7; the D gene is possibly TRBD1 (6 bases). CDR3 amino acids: CASSSSGVREQYF. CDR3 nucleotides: TGCGCCAGCAGCTCATCAGGGGTGCGGGAGCAGTACTTC.